The 18 T cell receptor beta chains in this list originate from one sample, sequenced in a study of blood T cell repertoires in COVID-19. Clones were sequenced by immunoSEQ multiplex PCR, and TCRdb holds only the in-frame ones, with some missing. This table holds some 150,000 clones, about 80% found once. The sample comprised peripheral blood. The receptors were sampled from a woman in her seventies with acute or convalescent COVID-19.

For this clone: The junction and the germline gene differ at one end; a read error may be behind it. The genes are TRBV4-3 and TRBJ1-1; 7 bases fit TRBD1. Germline V lookup: CDR1 LGHNA, CDR2 YSLEER. This CDR3 contains 15 residues. The CDR3 region has the DNA TGCGCCAGCAGCCAAGTATTTGGACAGGACACTGGAGCTTTCTTT. This sequence encodes CASSQVFGQDTGAFF.

The genes are TRBV3-1 (or the pseudogene TRBV3-2) and TRBJ1-1, with D maybe TRBD1 (5 bases). The CDR3 has 12 amino acids. Trimming took 3 bases from V and 11 from J, leaving 13 bases between them. Germline lookup yields CDR1 LGHDT and CDR2 YNNKEL (reference sequence). The CDR3 nucleotides read TGTGCCAGCAGCCAGGTAACAGGTGTGGCTTTCTTT. This translates into CASSQVTGVAFF.

V and J are TRBV5-6 and TRBJ2-2, with D tentatively TRBD1 (5 bases). Germline CDR1 is SGHDT and CDR2 is YYEEEE. This CDR3 is 16 amino acids long. V lost 2 bases and J lost 5, with 16 bases in between. The CDR3 sequence: CASSFLPTPGTGELFF. In DNA form, the CDR3 reads TGTGCCAGCAGCTTCCTGCCCACCCCAGGGACCGGGGAGCTGTTTTTT.

Only a few counts were recorded for this clone. The chain carries TRBV29-1 and TRBJ2-7, with D maybe TRBD2 (6 bases). CDR1 and CDR2 from the germline V gene are SQVTM and ANQGSEA. V lost 1 base, J lost 5 bases, and 15 bases lay in between. The CDR3 covers 14 residues. CDR3 bases: TGCAGCGTTGAAGGGGGGGTAATCTTCCACGAGCAGTACTTC. Amino acids: CSVEGGVIFHEQYF.

The chain is built from TRBV7-8 and TRBJ2-1; D is possibly TRBD1 (5 bases). The CDR3 loop spans 18 amino acids. The germline CDR1 and CDR2 sequences are SGHVS and FQNEAQ. V lost 5 bases, J lost 9 bases, and 29 bases lay in between. The CDR3 nucleotides are TGTGCCAGCAGCCCCACGCCCATGTATGGGGCTCGGGCTACTGAGCAGTTCTTC. Its translation is CASSPTPMYGARATEQFF. The variable domain in full, with the rest retrieved from reference TRBV7-8 and TRBJ2-1, is GAGVSQSPRYKVAKRGQDVALRCDPISGHVSLFWYQQALGQGPEFLTYFQNEAQLDKSGLPSDRFFAERPEGSVSTLKIQRTQQEDSAVYLCASSPTPMYGARATEQFFGPGTRLTVL.

This chain joins TRBV6-2 or TRBV6-3 and TRBJ1-6; D gene unclear. This CDR3 has 15 residues. V dropped 0 bases and J dropped 7 bases, with 10 bases sitting between them. In germline, CDR1 is MNHEY, CDR2 SVGEGT. The DNA of the CDR3 is TGTGCCAGCAGTTACTCGATAACAGCCAATTCACCCCTCCACTTT. Its protein is CASSYSITANSPLHF.

The rearrangement joins TRBV15 to TRBJ1-5; D may be TRBD1 (6 bases). V was pared by 5 bases and J by 0 bases, with 20 bases between. The germline V gene has CDR1 LNHNV and CDR2 YYDKDF (reference sequence). This CDR3 comprises 18 residues. CDR3: CATSGIRGMTNSNQPQHF. In DNA, the CDR3 is TGTGCCACCAGCGGCATCAGGGGTATGACTAATAGCAATCAGCCCCAGCATTTT.

This chain joins TRBV6-5 and TRBJ1-5; TRBD1 might be the D (5 bases). The CDR3 loop spans 14 amino acids. Germline-derived CDR1 and CDR2 are MNHEY and SVGAGI. Trimming removed 4 bases from V and 2 bases from J, with 9 bases in between. The CDR3 DNA is TGTGCCAGCAGTTTCAGGGAGGGCAATCAGCCCCAGCATTTT. Protein sequence: CASSFREGNQPQHF.

This chain links TRBV6-5 with TRBJ1-2, with D maybe TRBD1 (6 bases). This CDR3 is 12 amino acids long. CDR1 and CDR2 from the germline V gene are MNHEY and SVGAGI. V lost 5 bases and J lost 5, with 9 bases in between. In DNA, the CDR3 is TGTGCCAGCAGTCACAGGGAATATGGCTACACCTTC. Amino acid sequence: CASSHREYGYTF.

This clone was picked up a small number of times. V is TRBV27 and J is TRBJ1-1; D perhaps matches TRBD1 (5 bases). The CDR3 is made up of 14 amino acids. CDR1 and CDR2 (germline): MNHEY, SMNVEV (reference sequence). V was shortened by 4 bases and J by 7 bases, with 16 bases between the two germline ends. The CDR3 loop reads CASSWGGDGFEAFF. CDR3 nucleotide sequence: TGTGCCAGCAGTTGGGGGGGGGACGGCTTTGAAGCTTTCTTT.

This chain links TRBV9 with TRBJ2-7, with 7 bases identical to TRBD2. After removal of 4 bases from V and 0 bases from J, the junction contained 4 bases not matched to a gene. Germline values: CDR1 SGDLS, CDR2 YYNGEE. This CDR3 has 14 amino acids. The DNA of the CDR3 is TGTGCCAGCAGCCCGGGAGGAGTCTCCTACGAGCAGTACTTC. Amino acids: CASSPGGVSYEQYF. Drawing the rest from reference TRBV9 and TRBJ2-7, the complete variable domain is DSGVTQTPKHLITATGQRVTLRCSPRSGDLSVYWYQQSLDQGLQFLIQYYNGEERAKGNILERFSAQQFPDLHSELNLSSLELGDSALYFCASSPGGVSYEQYFGPGTRLTVT.

The chain couples TRBV12-3 or TRBV12-4 to TRBJ1-1, with D possibly TRBD1 on 5 matching bases. Between the trimmed V and J ends, which lost 1 base and 8 bases, there was a span of 8 bases. This CDR3 is 12 amino acids long. The CDR3 bases are TGTGCCAGCAGTTTAGGACAGACGGAAGCTTTCTTT. Protein sequence: CASSLGQTEAFF.

This rearrangement joins TRBV5-1 to TRBJ1-2; TRBD1 matches 10 bases. The germline V gene has CDR1 SGHRS and CDR2 YFSETQ. The ends lost 7 bases at V and 7 bases at J; junction bases unmatched: 10. This CDR3 region has 14 residues. CDR3 amino acids: CASSEGQGISGYTF. In DNA form, the CDR3 reads TGCGCCAGCTCGGAGGGACAGGGGATCTCTGGCTACACCTTC.

The rearrangement uses TRBV12-3 or TRBV12-4 and TRBJ1-1; a possible D gene is TRBD1 (6 bases). V lost 3 bases to trimming and J lost 7 bases, with 12 bases between them. The CDR3 is 13 amino acids. CDR3 in amino acids: CASSFGAGDEAFF. The DNA for the CDR3 is TGTGCCAGCAGTTTTGGGGCAGGGGATGAAGCTTTCTTT.

The chain employs TRBV9 and TRBJ1-3, with 9 bases fitting TRBD1. V was clipped by 3 bases and J by 4 bases; unmatched bases: 2. Germline V gives CDR1 SGDLS, CDR2 YYNGEE. The CDR3 contains 14 residues. The CDR3 nucleotides are TGTGCCAGCAGCGGCACAGGGGGCGGAAACACCATATATTTT. It encodes CASSGTGGGNTIYF.

The table lists this clone with a few counts. This chain connects TRBV5-1 to TRBJ1-6; 8 nucleotides align to TRBD1. This CDR3 comprises 16 residues. CDR1 and CDR2 (germline): SGHRS, YFSETQ. Trimming cost V 4 bases and J 5 bases; bases outside gene matches: 8. CDR3 bases: TGCGCCAGCAGCCCACAGGGGGTGATGGATAATTCACCCCTCCACTTT. Amino acid sequence: CASSPQGVMDNSPLHF.

J is TRBJ1-3 and V is TRBV6-2 or TRBV6-3, with TRBD1 matching over 7 bases. CDR1 and CDR2 from the germline V gene are MNHEY and SVGEGT. Germline trimming cut 6 bases from V and 2 bases from J; bases unmatched to any gene: 7. This CDR3 has 15 amino acids. In DNA form, the CDR3 reads TGTGCCAGCAGCGCCACAGGGGTAACTGGAAACACCATATATTTT. Its translation is CASSATGVTGNTIYF.

This chain links TRBV5-4 with TRBJ2-1; 10 bases align to TRBD1. The CDR3 consists of 17 residues. V gave up 4 bases and J gave up 4 bases; unmatched junction bases: 11. The germline V gene encodes CDR1 SGHNT and CDR2 YYREEE (reference sequence). DNA of the CDR3: TGTGCCAGCAGCGCCGGGACAGGGGCCCAATCTTACAATGAGCAGTTCTTC. This sequence encodes CASSAGTGAQSYNEQFF.